This is a list of T cell receptor beta chains from one sample in a study of OX40 agonist ivuxolimab in advanced cancers. TCRdb keeps only in-frame clones here, not all; method: immunoSEQ multiplex PCR. Here the sample spans 50,000 to 75,000 clones, more than 85% being singletons. This specimen consisted of CD4+ or CD8+ T cells sorted from blood, obtained in a trial of the OX40 agonist ivuxolimab. The receptors were gathered from an adult with an advanced solid tumor such as melanoma, head and neck, liver or kidney cancer. Each CDR3 is given with its conserved first and last residue.

16 | TRBJ2-5 | TRBV5-6 | CASSLFWTSGRETQYF
13 | TRBJ1-2 | TRBV29-1 | CSVAPGPNYGYTF
14 | TRBJ1-4 | TRBV7-2 | CASSLQGDNEKLFF
15 | TRBJ2-3 | TRBV10-2 | CASSESTGPADTQYF
14 | TRBJ2-1 | TRBV18 | CASSTQNYYNEQFF
13 | TRBJ2-5 | TRBV7-9 | CASSYPGKETQYF
15 | TRBJ2-5 | TRBV18 | CASSPLAFNQETQYF
13 | TRBJ1-1 | TRBV7-2 | CASSPRRNTEAFF
15 | TRBJ2-7 | TRBV19 | CASSMGLLSSYEQYF
14 | TRBJ2-5 | TRBV9 | CASSARTGRETQYF
12 | TRBJ2-7 | TRBV7-9 | CASTMDRYEQYF
15 | TRBJ1-3 | TRBV11-2 | CASSFGPGRGNTIYF
16 | TRBJ1-2 | TRBV4-1 | CASSPGPAYPNYGYTF
14 | TRBJ2-1 | TRBV19 | CASRPGQLYNEQFF
14 | TRBJ2-2 | TRBV19 | CASSIEAGSGELFF
15 | TRBJ2-2 | TRBV29-1 | CSASGGRTATGELFF
13 | TRBJ1-2 | TRBV28 | CASSQQGRNGYTF
15 | TRBJ2-1 | TRBV5-1 | CASSPTRDRSNEQFF
16 | TRBJ2-5 | TRBV7-3 | CASSLNPRGGGETQYF
14 | TRBJ2-4 | TRBV18 | CASSPEASKNIQYF
16 | TRBJ1-2 | TRBV18 | CASSPGSPKEGYGYTF
15 | TRBJ2-2 | TRBV18 | CASWTRTGGTGELFF
15 | TRBJ2-3 | TRBV7-2 | CASSLLGASMDTQYF
14 | TRBJ1-2 | TRBV15 | CATSTRLTGEGYTF
15 | TRBJ2-3 | TRBV19 | CASKSGRSGTDTQYF
14 | TRBJ2-7 | TRBV7-5 | CVSRVYLLYYEQYF
13 | TRBJ2-5 | TRBV29-1 | CSVAGTGQETQYF
14 | TRBJ2-3 | TRBV5-1 | CASSPEAPPGTQYF
15 | TRBJ1-1 | TRBV5-1 | CASSADREFRGEAFF